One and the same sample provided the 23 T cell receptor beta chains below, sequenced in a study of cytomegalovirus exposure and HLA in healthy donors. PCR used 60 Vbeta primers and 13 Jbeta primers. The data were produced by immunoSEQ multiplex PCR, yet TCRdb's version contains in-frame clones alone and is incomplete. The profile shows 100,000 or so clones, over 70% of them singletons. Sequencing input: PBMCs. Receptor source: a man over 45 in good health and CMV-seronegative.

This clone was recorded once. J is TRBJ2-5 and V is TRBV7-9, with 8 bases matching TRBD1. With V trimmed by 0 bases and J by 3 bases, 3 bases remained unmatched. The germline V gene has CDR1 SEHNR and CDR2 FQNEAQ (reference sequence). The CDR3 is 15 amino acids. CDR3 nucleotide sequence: TGTGCCAGCAGCTTAGCGCCAGGGGGCGAAGAGACCCAGTACTTC. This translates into CASSLAPGGEETQYF.

The CDR3, as DNA: TGCGCCAGCAGCCTACAGGGCACTCGGATTCCGACCGGGGAGCTGTTTTTT. This translates into CASSLQGTRIPTGELFF. The chain uses TRBV5-1 and TRBJ2-2, with D perhaps TRBD1 (6 bases). The ends were cut back, 4 bases at V and 5 bases at J, with 21 bases in the middle. Germline assignment: CDR1 SGHRS and CDR2 YFSETQ. The CDR3 is made up of 17 amino acids. Complete variable domain (other parts from reference TRBV5-1 and TRBJ2-2): KAGVTQTPRYLIKTRGQQVTLSCSPISGHRSVSWYQQTPGQGLQFLFEYFSETQRNKGNFPGRFSGRQFSNSRSEMNVSTLELGDSALYLCASSLQGTRIPTGELFFGEGSRLTVL.

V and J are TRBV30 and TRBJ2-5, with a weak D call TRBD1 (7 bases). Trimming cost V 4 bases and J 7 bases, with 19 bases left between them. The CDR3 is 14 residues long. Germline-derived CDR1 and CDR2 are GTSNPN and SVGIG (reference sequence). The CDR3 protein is CAWTRGGQGGTQYF. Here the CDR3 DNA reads TGTGCCTGGACCAGGGGCGGGCAGGGGGGGACCCAGTACTTC.

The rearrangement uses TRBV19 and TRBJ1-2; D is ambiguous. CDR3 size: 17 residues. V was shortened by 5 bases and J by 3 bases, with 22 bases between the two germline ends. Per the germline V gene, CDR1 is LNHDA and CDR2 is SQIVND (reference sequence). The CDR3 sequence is CASSGSVGVHGYYGYTF. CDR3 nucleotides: TGTGCCAGTAGTGGCAGCGTCGGAGTTCATGGCTACTATGGCTACACCTTC.

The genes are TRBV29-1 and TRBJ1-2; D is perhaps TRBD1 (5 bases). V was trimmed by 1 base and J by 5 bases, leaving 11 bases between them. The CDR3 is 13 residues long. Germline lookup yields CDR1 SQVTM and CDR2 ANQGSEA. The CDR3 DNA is TGCAGCGTTGAAGTTCGACAGTCTTATGGCTACACCTTC. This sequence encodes CSVEVRQSYGYTF.

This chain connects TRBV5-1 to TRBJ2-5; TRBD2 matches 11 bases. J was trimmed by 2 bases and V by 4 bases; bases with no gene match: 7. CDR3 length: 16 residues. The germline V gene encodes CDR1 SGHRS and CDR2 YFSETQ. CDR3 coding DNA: TGCGCCAGCAGCCCGGGACTAGCGGCTCTACAAGAGACCCAGTACTTC. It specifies CASSPGLAALQETQYF.

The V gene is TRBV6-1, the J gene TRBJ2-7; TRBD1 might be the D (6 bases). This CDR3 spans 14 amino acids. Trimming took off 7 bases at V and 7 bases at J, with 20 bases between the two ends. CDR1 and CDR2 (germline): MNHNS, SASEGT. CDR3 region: CASIRSTGYGEQYF. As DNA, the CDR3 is TGTGCCAGCATCCGATCGACAGGCTACGGGGAGCAGTACTTC.

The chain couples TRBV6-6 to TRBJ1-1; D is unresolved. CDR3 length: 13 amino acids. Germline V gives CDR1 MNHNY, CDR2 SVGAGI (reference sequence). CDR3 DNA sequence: TGTGCTTGTATCGGGTTCGATCGAACTGAAGCTTTCTTT. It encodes CACIGFDRTEAFF.

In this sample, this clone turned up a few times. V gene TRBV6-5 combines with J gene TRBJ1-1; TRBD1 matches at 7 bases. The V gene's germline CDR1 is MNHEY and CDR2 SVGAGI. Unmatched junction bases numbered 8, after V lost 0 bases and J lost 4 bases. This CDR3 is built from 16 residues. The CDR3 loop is CASSYSLGAGGTEAFF. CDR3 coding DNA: TGTGCCAGCAGTTACTCCCTCGGGGCAGGGGGCACTGAAGCTTTCTTT.

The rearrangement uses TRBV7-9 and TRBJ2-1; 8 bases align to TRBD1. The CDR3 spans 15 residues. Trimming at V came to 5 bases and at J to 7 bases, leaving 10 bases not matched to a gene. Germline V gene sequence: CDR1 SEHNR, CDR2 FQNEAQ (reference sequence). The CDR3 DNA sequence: TGTGCCAGCAGCCTCGGGACAGGCCCTAAAAATGAGCAGTTCTTC. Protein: CASSLGTGPKNEQFF.

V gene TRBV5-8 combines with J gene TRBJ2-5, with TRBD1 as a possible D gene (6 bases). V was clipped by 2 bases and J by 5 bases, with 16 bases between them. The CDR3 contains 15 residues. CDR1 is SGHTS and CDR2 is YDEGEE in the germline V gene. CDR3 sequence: CASSFGSRGSETQYF. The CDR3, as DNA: TGTGCCAGCAGCTTCGGTTCAAGGGGGTCGGAGACCCAGTACTTC. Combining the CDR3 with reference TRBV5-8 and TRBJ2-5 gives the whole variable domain EAGVTQSPTHLIKTRGQQATLRCSPISGHTSVYWYQQALGLGLQFLLWYDEGEERNRGNFPPRFSGRQFPNYSSELNVNALELEDSALYLCASSFGSRGSETQYFGPGTRLLVL.

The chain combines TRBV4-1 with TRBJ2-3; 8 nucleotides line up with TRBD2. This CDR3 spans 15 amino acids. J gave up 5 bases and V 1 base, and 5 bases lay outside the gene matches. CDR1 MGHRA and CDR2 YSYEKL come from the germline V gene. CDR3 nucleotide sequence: TGCGCCAGCAGCCAAGGAGGGACTAGTCAAGATACGCAGTATTTT. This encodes CASSQGGTSQDTQYF.

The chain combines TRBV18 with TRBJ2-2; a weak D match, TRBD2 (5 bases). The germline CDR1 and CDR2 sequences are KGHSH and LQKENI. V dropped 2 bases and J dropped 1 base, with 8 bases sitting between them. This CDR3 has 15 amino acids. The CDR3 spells CASSPSGLNTGELFF. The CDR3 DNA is TGTGCCAGCTCACCAAGCGGCCTGAACACCGGGGAGCTGTTTTTT. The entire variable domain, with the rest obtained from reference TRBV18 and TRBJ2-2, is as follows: NAGVMQNPRHLVRRRGQEARLRCSPMKGHSHVYWYRQLPEEGLKFMVYLQKENIIDESGMPKERFSAEFPKEGPSILRIQQVVRGDSAAYFCASSPSGLNTGELFFGEGSRLTVL.

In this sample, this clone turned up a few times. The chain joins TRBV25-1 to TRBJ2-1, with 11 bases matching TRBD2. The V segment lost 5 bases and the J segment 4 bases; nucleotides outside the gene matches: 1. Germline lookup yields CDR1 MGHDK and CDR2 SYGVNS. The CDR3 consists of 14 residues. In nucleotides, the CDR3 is TGTGCCAGCAGTCTAGCGGGAGGTTACAATGAGCAGTTCTTC. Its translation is CASSLAGGYNEQFF.

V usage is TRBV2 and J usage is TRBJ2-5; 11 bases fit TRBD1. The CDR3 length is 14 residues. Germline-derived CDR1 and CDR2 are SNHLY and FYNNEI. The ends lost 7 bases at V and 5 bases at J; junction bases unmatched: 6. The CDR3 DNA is TGTGCCAGCAAACGGGACAGGGGGATGGAGACCCAGTACTTC. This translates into CASKRDRGMETQYF.

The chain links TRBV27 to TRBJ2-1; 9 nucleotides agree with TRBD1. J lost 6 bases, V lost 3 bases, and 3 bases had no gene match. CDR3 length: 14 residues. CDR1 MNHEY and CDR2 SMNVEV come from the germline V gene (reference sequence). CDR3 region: CASSFLDRGNEQFF. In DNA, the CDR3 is TGTGCCAGCAGTTTCCTGGACAGGGGCAATGAGCAGTTCTTC.

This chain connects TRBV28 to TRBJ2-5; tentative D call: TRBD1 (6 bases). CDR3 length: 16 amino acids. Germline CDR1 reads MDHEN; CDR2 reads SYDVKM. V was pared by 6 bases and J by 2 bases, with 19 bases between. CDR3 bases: TGTGCCAGCAGGGGGGCCCGCCGTGTGGGTCAAGAGACCCAGTACTTC. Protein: CASRGARRVGQETQYF.

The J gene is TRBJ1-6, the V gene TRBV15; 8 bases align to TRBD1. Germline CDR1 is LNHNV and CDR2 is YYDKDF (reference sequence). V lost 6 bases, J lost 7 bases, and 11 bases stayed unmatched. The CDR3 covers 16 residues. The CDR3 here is CATRLLRTGRNSPLHF. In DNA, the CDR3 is TGTGCCACCAGACTCCTTAGGACAGGGAGGAATTCACCCCTCCACTTT.

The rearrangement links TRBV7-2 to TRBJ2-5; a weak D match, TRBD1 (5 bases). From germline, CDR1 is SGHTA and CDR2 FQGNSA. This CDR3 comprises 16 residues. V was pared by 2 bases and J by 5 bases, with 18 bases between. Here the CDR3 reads CASSLSYPSGSETQYF. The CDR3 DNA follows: TGTGCCAGCAGCTTAAGTTACCCCTCAGGGTCGGAGACCCAGTACTTC.

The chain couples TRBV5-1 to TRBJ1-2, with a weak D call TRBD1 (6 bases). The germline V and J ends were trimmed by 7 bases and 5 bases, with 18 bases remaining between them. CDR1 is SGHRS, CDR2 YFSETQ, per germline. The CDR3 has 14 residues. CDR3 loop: CASAPRGQGYGYTF. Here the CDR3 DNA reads TGCGCCAGCGCCCCCCGAGGGCAGGGGTATGGCTACACCTTC.

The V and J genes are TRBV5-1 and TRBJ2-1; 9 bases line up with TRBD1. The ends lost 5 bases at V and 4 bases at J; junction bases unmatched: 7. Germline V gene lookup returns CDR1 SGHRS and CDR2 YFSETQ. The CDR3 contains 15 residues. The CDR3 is CASSFGTGNYNEQFF. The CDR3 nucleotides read TGCGCCAGCAGTTTTGGGACAGGGAATTACAATGAGCAGTTCTTC.

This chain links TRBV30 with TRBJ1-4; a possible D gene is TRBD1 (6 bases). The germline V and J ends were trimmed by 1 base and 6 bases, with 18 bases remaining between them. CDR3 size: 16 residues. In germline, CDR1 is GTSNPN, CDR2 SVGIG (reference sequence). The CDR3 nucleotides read TGTGCCTGGAGTGGGGGCCCCGGTGCAGGGGATGAAAAACTGTTTTTT. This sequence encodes CAWSGGPGAGDEKLFF. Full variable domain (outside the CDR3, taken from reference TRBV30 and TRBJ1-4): SQTIHQWPATLVQPVGSPLSLECTVEGTSNPNLYWYRQAAGRGLQLLFYSVGIGQISSEVPQNLSASRPQDRQFILSSKKLLLSDSGFYLCAWSGGPGAGDEKLFFGSGTQLSVL.

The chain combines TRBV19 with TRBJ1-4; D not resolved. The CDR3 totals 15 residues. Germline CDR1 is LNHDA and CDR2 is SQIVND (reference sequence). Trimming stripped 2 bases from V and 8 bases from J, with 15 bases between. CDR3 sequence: CASSIRRGDEEKLFF. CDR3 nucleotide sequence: TGTGCCAGTAGTATACGGCGAGGCGACGAGGAAAAACTGTTTTTT.